This T cell receptor (beta chain) was recovered during a study of blood T cells in healthy people across ages. The sample, about 10 milliliters of peripheral blood, was drawn from each donor. PBMCs numbering at least 7 million were isolated per sample. V was shortened by 6 bases and J by 5 bases, with 9 bases between the two germline ends. Germline V gives CDR1 DFQATT, CDR2 SNEGSKA (reference sequence). The CDR3 contains 11 residues. Overall study findings and caveats: The unknown donor CMV status may have confounded expanded clonotype changes. Using unsorted PBMCs precluded a conclusive naive versus antigen-experienced comparison.

Alongside a J-beta primer mix, a sample-barcoded 5' primer served in a second PCR lasting roughly 7 to 11 cycles. TCRdb called the 5' RACE reads again in MiXCR, with one record for every CDR3 protein. Of 800,000 to 950,000 distinct CDR3 sequences detected, around 36% appear once; the ten largest clones hold 13%. This clonotype was observed at least ten times. Its target is not known. The rearrangement links TRBV20-1 to TRBJ2-3; the D is unclear. The specimen was blood. The receptor's source is a man between 18 and 29 years old in good health. The CDR3 here is CSAVRRDTQYF. In DNA form, the CDR3 reads TGCAGTGCCGTCCGGAGAGATACGCAGTATTTT.